This is a list of T cell receptor beta chains from one sample in a study of T cells in Graves' hyperthyroidism and ophthalmopathy. One entry per CDR3 protein, called by TCRdb with MiXCR from the multiplex PCR reads. The sample contains around 300,000 distinct CDR3 sequences, roughly 13% of which appear only once. Sequenced sample: blood. Receptor source: a woman in her thirties or forties with Graves' hyperthyroidism. Both conserved end residues are part of each CDR3. Fields, in order: D gene, clone size, J gene, V gene, CDR3 protein, CDR3 DNA. A D gene is named only where the DNA matches it firmly. Some rows mark clone size as missing; the rest say once, few, many or name a class of expanded clone.

>TRBD1|few|TRBJ1-2|TRBV9
CASSDTGGGYGYTF
TGTGCCAGCAGCGACACAGGGGGAGGCTATGGCTACACCTTC
>NA|NA|TRBJ2-6|TRBV15
CATSREGAGANVLTF
TGTGCCACCAGCAGGGAGGGAGCTGGGGCCAACGTCCTGACTTTC
>NA|few|TRBJ2-1|TRBV27
CASSGIRRELEQFF
TGTGCCAGCAGTGGAATCCGTAGGGAGTTAGAGCAGTTCTTC
>NA|many|TRBJ2-3|TRBV3-1
CASSHGGAADTQYF
TGTGCCAGCAGCCACGGGGGAGCGGCAGATACGCAGTATTTT
>NA|many|TRBJ1-4|TRBV11-2
CASTEIRDEGKLFF
TGTGCCAGCACCGAAATAAGAGATGAGGGAAAACTGTTTTTT
>TRBD1|many|TRBJ2-1|TRBV10-3
CAIRAREGDRNNEQFF
TGTGCCATCAGGGCCCGTGAGGGGGACAGGAACAATGAGCAGTTCTTC
>TRBD1|many|TRBJ1-1|TRBV20-1
CSARAGTANMNTEAFF
TGCAGTGCTAGAGCCGGGACAGCGAACATGAACACTGAAGCTTTCTTT
>NA|many|TRBJ1-1|TRBV18
CASSPSQGVSTEAFF
TGTGCCAGCTCACCGAGTCAAGGCGTCAGCACTGAAGCTTTCTTT
>NA|NA|TRBJ1-5|TRBV12-3/TRBV12-4
CASSYKRDQNQHF
TGTGCCAGCAGTTACAAACGGGATCAGAACCAGCATTTT
>TRBD1|NA|TRBJ1-5|TRBV30
CAWKSTGALSNQPQHF
TGTGCCTGGAAATCCACAGGGGCTCTTAGCAATCAGCCCCAGCATTTT
>TRBD2|NA|TRBJ2-1|TRBV6-2/TRBV6-3
CASSYTSGPLGEQFF
TGTGCCAGCAGTTACACTAGCGGGCCCTTGGGTGAGCAGTTCTTC
>NA|many|TRBJ1-1|TRBV15
CATSRDPTEAFF
TGTGCCACCAGCAGAGATCCCACTGAAGCTTTCTTT
>TRBD2|many|TRBJ2-3|TRBV7-2
CASSLESGRATDTQYF
TGTGCCAGCAGCTTAGAGAGCGGGAGGGCCACAGATACGCAGTATTTT
>NA|many|TRBJ1-5|TRBV2
CASSRDTYNQPQHF
TGTGCCAGCAGTCGGGACACCTACAATCAGCCCCAGCATTTT
>TRBD2|few|TRBJ2-7|TRBV7-2
CASSMTSASYEQYF
TGTGCCAGCAGCATGACTAGCGCCTCCTACGAGCAGTACTTC
>NA|many|TRBJ2-7|TRBV7-2
CASSLALGGYEQYF
TGTGCCAGCAGCTTAGCCCTGGGAGGTTACGAGCAGTACTTC
>TRBD2|NA|TRBJ2-3|TRBV11-3
CASQRGPDTQYF
TGTGCCAGCCAGCGGGGACCCGATACGCAGTATTTT
>NA|many|TRBJ2-5|TRBV10-3
CAISESRVETQYF
TGTGCCATCAGTGAGTCGAGGGTGGAGACCCAGTACTTC
>TRBD1|few|TRBJ1-1|TRBV29-1
CSVRTGLDNTEAFF
TGCAGCGTCCGGACAGGGCTCGATAACACTGAAGCTTTCTTT
>TRBD2|many|TRBJ2-2|TRBV20-1
CSATSGSVNTGELFF
TGCAGTGCTACTAGCGGGAGCGTAAACACCGGGGAGCTGTTTTTT
>TRBD1|few|TRBJ2-7|TRBV3-1
CASSQAGQGGSYEQYF
TGTGCCAGCAGCCAAGCAGGACAGGGGGGATCCTACGAGCAGTACTTC
>NA|NA|TRBJ2-3|TRBV3-1
CASQDPGTDTQYF
TGTGCCAGCCAGGACCCGGGCACAGATACGCAGTATTTT
>TRBD2|once|TRBJ2-1|TRBV3-1
CASSQGGLAGVAWVNEQFF
TGTGCCAGCAGCCAAGGAGGACTAGCGGGAGTAGCGTGGGTAAATGAGCAGTTCTTC
>NA|many|TRBJ2-3|TRBV5-5
CASRRTVGNTHTQYF
TGTGCCAGCCGGCGGACAGTGGGGAACACGCATACGCAGTATTTT
>TRBD1|NA|TRBJ1-6|TRBV19
CASSLDRANSPLHF
TGTGCCAGTAGTCTGGACAGGGCGAATTCACCCCTCCACTTT
>TRBD2|once|TRBJ2-3|TRBV10-3
CAISESSLAGADTQYF
TGTGCCATCAGTGAGTCTAGCCTAGCGGGAGCAGATACGCAGTATTTT
>NA|many|TRBJ1-5|TRBV13
CASSIRQRNQPQHF
TGTGCCAGCAGCATCCGACAGCGCAATCAGCCCCAGCATTTT
>NA|once|TRBJ2-2|TRBV19
CASSANGLKTGELFF
TGTGCCAGTAGTGCTAATGGGTTGAAAACCGGGGAGCTGTTTTTT
>TRBD2|once|TRBJ2-1|TRBV2
CASSKGGLAGSGEQFF
TGTGCCAGCAGCAAAGGGGGACTAGCGGGATCCGGTGAGCAGTTCTTC
>TRBD2|many|TRBJ2-3|TRBV6-1
CASSGRLAGDPDTQYF
TGTGCCAGCAGTGGTAGACTAGCGGGAGATCCAGATACGCAGTATTTT
>NA|NA|TRBJ2-3|TRBV6-1
CASSIKRGTDTQYF
TGTGCCAGCAGTATCAAACGCGGCACAGATACGCAGTATTTT
>NA|many|TRBJ2-1|TRBV7-9
CASSLAVLRNEQFF
TGTGCCAGCAGCTTAGCGGTACTGCGGAATGAGCAGTTCTTC
>NA|many|TRBJ2-5|TRBV14
CASSPRQIQETQYF
TGTGCCAGCAGCCCCAGACAGATCCAAGAGACCCAGTACTTC
>TRBD2|many|TRBJ2-1|TRBV12-3/TRBV12-4
CASTPGSGDYNEQFF
TGTGCCAGCACCCCGGGTAGCGGGGATTACAATGAGCAGTTCTTC
>NA|NA|TRBJ2-5|TRBV5-1
CASSLGPTQETQYF
TGCGCCAGCAGCTTGGGGCCAACCCAAGAGACCCAGTACTTC
>TRBD2|many|TRBJ2-7|TRBV2
CASSQRTSGLYEQYF
TGTGCCAGCAGCCAGCGGACTAGCGGTCTATACGAGCAGTACTTC
>NA|many|TRBJ2-7|TRBV10-3
CAISETYSYEQYF
TGTGCCATCAGTGAGACTTACTCCTACGAGCAGTACTTC
>TRBD2|many|TRBJ2-7|TRBV11-3
CASSLVGRANEQYF
TGTGCCAGCAGCTTAGTCGGGAGGGCTAACGAGCAGTACTTC
>TRBD2|NA|TRBJ2-1|TRBV12-3/TRBV12-4
CASSLASGRQRDEQFF
TGTGCCAGCAGTTTAGCTAGCGGGAGGCAGCGCGATGAGCAGTTCTTC
>NA|NA|TRBJ2-1|TRBV12-3/TRBV12-4
CASSLAPENEQFF
TGTGCCAGCAGTTTAGCACCGGAGAATGAGCAGTTCTTC
>NA|many|TRBJ1-5|TRBV28
CASSLWGQPQHF
TGTGCCAGCAGTTTATGGGGACAGCCCCAGCATTTT
>NA|many|TRBJ1-2|TRBV2
CASNSQENYGYTF
TGTGCCAGCAATAGCCAGGAAAACTATGGCTACACCTTC
>NA|many|TRBJ2-7|TRBV11-2
CASSLALGSEQYF
TGTGCCAGCAGCTTAGCGCTCGGGAGCGAGCAGTACTTC
>TRBD2|many|TRBJ2-1|TRBV7-9
CASSLPRTSGRKHNEQFF
TGTGCCAGCAGCTTACCCCGGACTAGCGGGAGGAAACACAATGAGCAGTTCTTC
>TRBD1|many|TRBJ2-1|TRBV7-3
CASSASGTGYNEQFF
TGTGCCAGCAGCGCGTCCGGGACAGGCTACAATGAGCAGTTCTTC
>NA|many|TRBJ1-5|TRBV12-3/TRBV12-4
CASSSGTYSNQPQHF
TGTGCCAGCAGTTCAGGCACGTATAGCAATCAGCCCCAGCATTTT
>NA|many|TRBJ1-5|TRBV19
CASSIGKGRQSQPQHF
TGTGCCAGTAGTATAGGGAAGGGTAGGCAAAGTCAGCCCCAGCATTTT
>TRBD2|many|TRBJ2-7|TRBV20-1
CSARAQLAGGYEQYF
TGCAGTGCTAGAGCCCAACTAGCGGGAGGGTACGAGCAGTACTTC
>NA|NA|TRBJ2-1|TRBV29-1
CSVEGNNEQFF
TGCAGCGTGGAAGGAAACAATGAGCAGTTCTTC
>TRBD1|NA|TRBJ1-5|TRBV6-5
CASSYYRGHQPQHF
TGTGCCAGCAGTTATTACAGGGGGCATCAGCCCCAGCATTTT
>NA|many|TRBJ1-1|TRBV20-1
CSASSQGTEAFF
TGCAGTGCTAGTTCCCAGGGCACTGAAGCTTTCTTT
>TRBD2|few|TRBJ2-1|TRBV14
CASSQAPREGPNNEQFF
TGTGCCAGCAGCCAAGCCCCACGGGAGGGCCCTAACAATGAGCAGTTCTTC
>NA|many|TRBJ1-4|TRBV18
CASSRQGNEKLFF
TGTGCCAGCTCACGTCAGGGGAATGAAAAACTGTTTTTT
>NA|few|TRBJ2-3|TRBV5-1
CASSDRGARTDTQYF
TGCGCCAGCAGCGACCGGGGCGCGCGCACAGATACGCAGTATTTT
>TRBD2|NA|TRBJ2-5|TRBV7-3
CASSHSGRSEETQYF
TGTGCCAGCAGCCATAGCGGGAGGTCAGAGGAGACCCAGTACTTC
>TRBD1|many|TRBJ1-5|TRBV2
CASRDRTGANQPQHF
TGTGCCAGCAGGGATCGGACAGGGGCCAATCAGCCCCAGCATTTT
>NA|many|TRBJ1-2|TRBV6-1
CASSEIGFGATGYTF
TGTGCCAGCAGTGAAATCGGTTTCGGGGCTACCGGCTACACCTTC
>TRBD1|NA|TRBJ2-2|TRBV5-1
CASSTGTGDTGELFF
TGCGCCAGCAGCACTGGAACAGGGGACACCGGGGAGCTGTTTTTT
>NA|many|TRBJ2-7|TRBV5-1
CASSLGQGAVEQYF
TGCGCCAGCAGCTTGGGTCAGGGTGCGGTCGAGCAGTACTTC